This T cell receptor beta chain derives from a study of blood T cell repertoires in COVID-19. Generated by immunoSEQ multiplex PCR, the TCRdb table keeps only in-frame clones and is missing some. This sample has more than 85,000 clones, with about 70% found just once. This CDR3 comprises 15 residues. Trimming shortened V by 0 bases and J by 0 bases, and 7 bases separated the two germline ends. Looked up from germline, CDR1 is SGHRS and CDR2 is YFSETQ. The receptor was derived from a woman in her sixties with acute or convalescent COVID-19. The rearrangement links TRBV5-1 to TRBJ2-1; TRBD1 might be the D (6 bases). Material: peripheral blood. The CDR3 sequence: CASSLEGGSYNEQFF. For the CDR3, the DNA is TGCGCCAGCAGCTTGGAAGGGGGCTCCTACAATGAGCAGTTCTTC. Full variable domain (outside the CDR3, taken from reference TRBV5-1 and TRBJ2-1): KAGVTQTPRYLIKTRGQQVTLSCSPISGHRSVSWYQQTPGQGLQFLFEYFSETQRNKGNFPGRFSGRQFSNSRSEMNVSTLELGDSALYLCASSLEGGSYNEQFFGPGTRLTVL.